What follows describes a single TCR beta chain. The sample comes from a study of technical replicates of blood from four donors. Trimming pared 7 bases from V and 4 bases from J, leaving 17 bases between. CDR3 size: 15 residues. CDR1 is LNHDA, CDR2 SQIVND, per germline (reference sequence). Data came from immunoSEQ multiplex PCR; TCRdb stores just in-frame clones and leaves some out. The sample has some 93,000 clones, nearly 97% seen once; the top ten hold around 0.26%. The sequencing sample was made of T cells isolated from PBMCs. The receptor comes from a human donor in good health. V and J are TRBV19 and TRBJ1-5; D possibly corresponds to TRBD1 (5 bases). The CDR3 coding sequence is TGTGCCAGTATGCCCCTCAGGGCTCGAAATCAGCCCCAGCATTTT. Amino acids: CASMPLRARNQPQHF.